The 13 T cell receptor beta chains listed next were all sequenced from one sample in a study of T cells in Graves' hyperthyroidism and ophthalmopathy. The source material, RNA transcripts, was used to amplify TCR beta CDR3 regions. The HTBI primer set was used in a first-round RT-PCR of the TCR CDR3. TCRdb re-analysed the multiplex PCR reads in MiXCR, keeping a single row per CDR3 protein. The table shows around 350,000 distinct CDR3 sequences, with more than 12% occurring only once. Sequencing used blood. The receptors stem from a woman in her twenties or thirties with Graves' ophthalmopathy.

CDR3 protein: CASRRQASTDTQYF. DNA for the CDR3: TGTGCCAGCAGACGACAGGCAAGCACAGATACGCAGTATTTT. The chain joins TRBV6-1 to TRBJ2-3; D perhaps matches TRBD1 (6 bases). Germline assignment: CDR1 MNHNS and CDR2 SASEGT. The CDR3 loop spans 14 amino acids. The V and J ends lost 6 bases and 0 bases respectively, with 10 bases between them.

As for this clonotype: A single base separates this from a much larger clone, so it may be a read error. V gene TRBV2 combines with J gene TRBJ1-5; perhaps TRBD1 as D (6 bases). Germline lookup yields CDR1 SNHLY and CDR2 FYNNEI. The CDR3 has 14 residues. V was cut by 10 bases and J by 0 bases, with 13 bases left in between. The CDR3 region is CANRAPYSNQPQHF. CDR3 DNA: TGTGCCAACAGGGCACCCTATAGCAATCAGCCCCAGCATTTT.

CDR3 DNA sequence: TGCAGTGCTAGAGTTCTCCAGACGGAGACCCAGTACTTC. This sequence encodes CSARVLQTETQYF. The rearrangement links TRBV20-1 to TRBJ2-5; D is unclear. The CDR3 has 13 residues. V was pared by 1 base and J by 5 bases, with 11 bases between. The germline V gene has CDR1 DFQATT and CDR2 SNEGSKA (reference sequence).

This clonotype was counted many times. The chain recombines TRBV7-2 with TRBJ2-7, with D unresolved. CDR3 size: 14 residues. Between the trimmed V and J ends, which lost 3 bases and 0 bases, there was a span of 9 bases. Germline-derived CDR1 and CDR2 are SGHTA and FQGNSA. In DNA form, the CDR3 reads TGTGCCAGCAGCTTGGATCCGAGCTCCTACGAGCAGTACTTC. It codes for CASSLDPSSYEQYF.

This clonotype was recorded a few times. A much larger clonotype is one base distant, so this may be a read error. The V and J genes are TRBV6-1 and TRBJ2-1; no clear D. This CDR3 contains 14 residues. Trimming pared 3 bases from V and 10 bases from J, leaving 16 bases between. The V gene's germline CDR1 is MNHNS and CDR2 SASEGT. The chain's CDR3 is CASSDVTVGYEQFF. The CDR3 DNA reads TGTGCCAGCAGTGATGTAACAGTAGGCTACGAGCAGTTCTTC.

Comments on this clonotype: Compared with germline, one end of the junction differs, possibly owing to a read error. The chain has TRBV7-2 and TRBJ1-2; 9 nucleotides agree with TRBD1. The germline V gene encodes CDR1 SGHTA and CDR2 FQGNSA. This CDR3 has 14 amino acids. CDR3 residues: CTSSQQQGAKGYTF. Here the CDR3 DNA reads TGCACCAGCAGCCAACAACAGGGGGCTAAAGGCTACACCTTC.

This chain uses TRBV11-2 with TRBJ1-2; TRBD1 is a possible D gene (6 bases). CDR3 size: 15 residues. V was cut by 1 base and J by 0 bases, with 9 bases left in between. Germline V gene data show CDR1 as SGHAT and CDR2 as FQNNGV. The CDR3 spells CASSLGGGPNYGYTF. CDR3 DNA: TGTGCCAGCAGCTTAGGGGGGGGGCCTAACTATGGCTACACCTTC.

There are many counts of this clonotype. The chain couples TRBV12-3 or TRBV12-4 to TRBJ2-6; D perhaps matches TRBD2 (6 bases). There are 16 residues in the CDR3. V shed 7 bases and J shed 0 bases, with 13 bases lying between them. The CDR3 DNA sequence: TGTGCCAGCATCCGGGGGACGAGCTCTGGGGCCAACGTCCTGACTTTC. Translated: CASIRGTSSGANVLTF.

This clonotype has at least ten counts. The chain couples TRBV7-2 to TRBJ1-2, with 8 bases lining up with TRBD1. Germline V gene data show CDR1 as SGHTA and CDR2 as FQGNSA. The CDR3 totals 15 residues. J gave up 6 bases and V 2 bases, and 8 bases lay outside the gene matches. The CDR3 here is CASSLRPRQGHGYTF. CDR3 coding DNA: TGTGCCAGCAGCTTAAGGCCCCGACAGGGGCATGGCTACACCTTC.

J is TRBJ2-3 and V is TRBV11-1, with TRBD2 identical over 10 bases. CDR3 size: 18 residues. Trimming removed 3 bases from V and 1 base from J; junction bases left unmatched: 10. CDR1 and CDR2 from the germline V gene are SGHAT and FQDESV (reference sequence). In nucleotides, the CDR3 is TGTGCCAGCAGCTTTCCTCCACTAGCGGGATCGGGCACAGATACGCAGTATTTT. This codes for CASSFPPLAGSGTDTQYF.

J is TRBJ1-1 and V is TRBV12-3 or TRBV12-4; no clear D gene. V lost 3 bases to trimming and J lost 4 bases, with 9 bases between them. This CDR3 region has 13 residues. This CDR3 is CASSFYAATEAFF. CDR3 in DNA: TGTGCCAGCAGTTTTTACGCGGCCACTGAAGCTTTCTTT.

This clonotype occurred once. The V gene is TRBV30, the J gene TRBJ2-7; 7 nucleotides match TRBD1. CDR3 length: 15 amino acids. The germline gives CDR1 GTSNPN, CDR2 SVGIG (reference sequence). The trim removed 1 base at V and 0 bases at J, leaving 6 bases unmatched. CDR3 bases: TGTGCCTGGAGTGCTTCCGGGACAGTCTCCTACGAGCAGTACTTC. Translation: CAWSASGTVSYEQYF.

The table lists this clonotype with a few counts. This may come from a read error, since a much larger clone is one base off. The chain links TRBV2 to TRBJ2-5; possibly TRBD1 for D (6 bases). The CDR3 is made up of 13 amino acids. Germline values: CDR1 SNHLY, CDR2 FYNNEI. CDR3: CASSADRQETQCF. CDR3 nucleotide sequence: TGTGCCAGCAGTGCTGACAGGCAAGAGACCCAGTGCTTC.